This T cell receptor (beta chain) was sequenced in a study of T cells in Graves' hyperthyroidism and ophthalmopathy. Looking at the study overall: Staff took peripheral blood when the initial diagnosis was made, before any treatment began.

RNA transcripts yielded amplified TCR beta CDR3 regions. HTBI primers were employed in a first-round RT-PCR of the TCR CDR3. Using its own MiXCR run on the multiplex PCR reads, TCRdb lists one record per CDR3 protein. Here the sample spans hundreds of thousands of distinct CDR3 sequences, about 13% being singletons. The V gene's germline CDR1 is DFQATT and CDR2 SNEGSKA (reference sequence). Deletions cut 6 bases from V and 5 bases from J, with 11 bases between. This CDR3 is built from 12 residues. Study-wide points: The model made its ophthalmopathy prediction, and onset followed a median about 6.8 months later.

A note on this clonotype: Its antigen remains unknown.

Based on clinical symptoms, serum thyroxine and TRAb, thyroid ultrasound and orbital computed tomography, diagnoses were reached. This clonotype was sampled from a woman aged 18-30 years with Graves' hyperthyroidism. The sample comprised blood. The rearrangement joins TRBV20-1 to TRBJ2-4, with D possibly TRBD2 on 6 matching bases. Here the CDR3 DNA reads TGCAGTGCAGGAGGGCCAGAAAACATTCAGTACTTC. Its translation is CSAGGPENIQYF.